The 24 T cell receptor beta chains reported below all come from one sample, sequenced in a study of technical replicates of blood from a handful of donors. Data came from immunoSEQ multiplex PCR; TCRdb stores just in-frame clones and leaves some out. The sample has around 80,000 clones; about 96% are singletons. The sample taken for sequencing was T cells isolated from PBMCs. Every receptor here comes from a human donor in good health.

The chain combines TRBV19 with TRBJ1-1; perhaps TRBD1 as D (5 bases). V was clipped by 4 bases and J by 3 bases, with 12 bases between them. CDR3 length: 14 residues. Germline V CDR1 and CDR2: LNHDA, SQIVND (reference sequence). The CDR3: CASSRTGGDTEAFF. The CDR3 nucleotides are TGTGCCAGTAGTAGGACGGGGGGGGACACTGAAGCTTTCTTT.

The genes are TRBV10-3 and TRBJ2-2; TRBD2 might be the D (5 bases). The CDR3 extends over 12 amino acids. Germline assignment: CDR1 ENHRY and CDR2 SYGVKD. V lost 4 bases to trimming and J lost 6 bases, with 6 bases between them. The CDR3 reads CAISARAGELFF. The CDR3 region has the DNA TGTGCCATCAGTGCGAGGGCCGGGGAGCTGTTTTTT.

The chain is built from TRBV5-4 and TRBJ2-7; perhaps TRBD1 as D (6 bases). Trimming took 0 bases from V and 5 from J, leaving 9 bases between them. The CDR3 is 13 residues long. Germline CDR1 and CDR2: SGHNT and YYREEE (reference sequence). CDR3 in DNA: TGTGCCAGCAGCTTGGGGCAGGGGAACGAGCAGTACTTC. Translating gives CASSLGQGNEQYF. Complete variable domain (other parts from reference TRBV5-4 and TRBJ2-7): ETGVTQSPTHLIKTRGQQVTLRCSSQSGHNTVSWYQQALGQGPQFIFQYYREEENGRGNFPPRFSGLQFPNYSSELNVNALELDDSALYLCASSLGQGNEQYFGPGTRLTVT.

The chain links TRBV19 to TRBJ2-7; perhaps TRBD2 as D (6 bases). The V gene lost 3 bases and the J gene lost 4 bases, with 10 bases spanning the gap. Per germline, CDR1 LNHDA and CDR2 SQIVND (reference sequence). The CDR3 runs to 13 residues. DNA for the CDR3: TGTGCCAGTAGTATTGGGACTGAGTACGAGCAGTACTTC. Its protein product is CASSIGTEYEQYF.

This sequence joins TRBV29-1 and TRBJ1-2; 7 bases align to TRBD1. With V trimmed by 3 bases and J by 3 bases, 7 bases remained unmatched. The CDR3 contains 14 residues. Germline V CDR1 and CDR2: SQVTM, ANQGSEA. CDR3 sequence reads: CSVEFSGQYYGYTF. The CDR3 DNA follows: TGCAGCGTTGAGTTTTCGGGACAGTACTATGGCTACACCTTC.

The V and J genes are TRBV6-1 and TRBJ1-5; tentative D call: TRBD1 (6 bases). The V end was cut by 8 bases, the J end by 4 bases, with 12 bases between. The CDR3 is 13 residues long. Germline-derived CDR1 and CDR2 are MNHNS and SASEGT. This CDR3 is CASGYRENQPQHF. In DNA, the CDR3 is TGTGCCAGCGGCTACAGGGAGAATCAGCCCCAGCATTTT.

This chain uses TRBV6-1 with TRBJ2-3; D perhaps matches TRBD1 (5 bases). The CDR3 covers 13 residues. Germline V gene data show CDR1 as MNHNS and CDR2 as SASEGT. The V end lost 7 bases, the J end lost 2 bases, and 10 bases lay between the germline ends. The CDR3 nucleotides are TGTGCCAGCACTACCAGGGACACAGATACGCAGTATTTT. This codes for CASTTRDTDTQYF.

The chain carries TRBV14 and TRBJ2-1; 8 nucleotides line up with TRBD2. The CDR3 covers 15 residues. Germline values: CDR1 SGHDN, CDR2 FVKESK. V shed 4 bases, J shed 2 bases, and the junction held 4 bases outside the gene matches. The CDR3 nucleotides are TGTGCCAGCAGCCTGGGACTAGGGACCTACAATGAGCAGTTCTTC. Translating it yields CASSLGLGTYNEQFF.

The V gene is TRBV10-3, the J gene TRBJ2-7, with 11 bases that match TRBD2. The V and J ends lost 4 bases and 6 bases, in that order; junction bases with no gene match: 14. The CDR3 is made up of 17 amino acids. Per germline, CDR1 ENHRY and CDR2 SYGVKD. CDR3 loop: CAISVLLAGALGGEQYF. In DNA, the CDR3 is TGTGCCATCAGTGTCTTACTAGCGGGAGCTCTGGGGGGCGAGCAGTACTTC.

This chain connects TRBV29-1 to TRBJ1-1; 8 bases are a match to TRBD1. Per the germline V gene, CDR1 is SQVTM and CDR2 is ANQGSEA. The CDR3 loop spans 16 amino acids. V dropped 1 base and J dropped 6; count of bases not matched to a gene: 13. The CDR3 nucleotides are TGCAGCGTTGAAGTGCGCTTGGACAGGGTTTCTGCTGAAGCTTTCTTT. It translates to CSVEVRLDRVSAEAFF. Full variable domain (remainder filled in from reference TRBV29-1 and TRBJ1-1): SAVISQKPSRDICQRGTSLTIQCQVDSQVTMMFWYRQQPGQSLTLIATANQGSEATYESGFVIDKFPISRPNLTFSTLTVSNMSPEDSSIYLCSVEVRLDRVSAEAFFGQGTRLTVV.

The chain employs TRBV6-5 and TRBJ2-5; 8 bases agree with TRBD2. Germline assignment: CDR1 MNHEY and CDR2 SVGAGI. With 6 bases clipped from V and 7 bases from J, the junction kept 7 bases outside the gene matches. The CDR3 covers 13 residues. The CDR3 spells CASSRDAGGTQYF. CDR3 DNA sequence: TGTGCCAGCAGCCGGGACGCGGGGGGGACCCAGTACTTC.

This chain connects TRBV5-6 to TRBJ1-1; the D gene is possibly TRBD1 (6 bases). The CDR3 sequence is 13 residues long. From germline, CDR1 is SGHDT and CDR2 YYEEEE. The germline V and J ends were trimmed by 4 bases and 4 bases, with 11 bases remaining between them. CDR3 protein: CASSTDRLTEAFF. The CDR3 bases are TGTGCCAGCAGCACCGACAGGCTCACTGAAGCTTTCTTT. The whole variable domain, filled in from reference TRBV5-6 and TRBJ1-1, reads DAGVTQSPTHLIKTRGQQVTLRCSPKSGHDTVSWYQQALGQGPQFIFQYYEEEERQRGNFPDRFSGHQFPNYSSELNVNALLLGDSALYLCASSTDRLTEAFFGQGTRLTVV.

V is TRBV5-8 and J is TRBJ2-2; TRBD1 agrees at 8 bases. This CDR3 is 13 amino acids long. Germline CDR1 SGHTS, CDR2 YDEGEE. J lost 6 bases, V lost 4 bases, and 2 bases had no gene match. The CDR3 DNA is TGTGCCAGCAGCGCGACAGGGGCCGGGGAGCTGTTTTTT. Amino acid sequence: CASSATGAGELFF. Filled out from reference TRBV5-8 and TRBJ2-2, the complete variable domain reads EAGVTQSPTHLIKTRGQQATLRCSPISGHTSVYWYQQALGLGLQFLLWYDEGEERNRGNFPPRFSGRQFPNYSSELNVNALELEDSALYLCASSATGAGELFFGEGSRLTVL.

The gene calls are TRBV25-1 and TRBJ2-1; 7 positions agree with TRBD2. V gave up 0 bases and J gave up 9 bases; unmatched junction bases: 5. The CDR3 length is 14 residues. Per the germline V gene, CDR1 is MGHDK and CDR2 is SYGVNS. CDR3 nucleotides: TGTGCCAGCAGTGAATATGTGCCGGGAGGTGAGCAGTTCTTC. Encoded protein: CASSEYVPGGEQFF.

The genes are TRBV9 and TRBJ2-3; no firm D call. Deletions cut 4 bases from V and 3 bases from J, with 6 bases between. Germline V gives CDR1 SGDLS, CDR2 YYNGEE. This CDR3 is built from 12 residues. DNA for the CDR3: TGTGCCAGCAGCCCCCAGACAGATACGCAGTATTTT. It codes for CASSPQTDTQYF.

This clone was seen just once. Written as DNA, the CDR3 is TGTGCCAGCAGCGCCGGGACAGGGATAGAAAAACTGTTTTTT. Residues: CASSAGTGIEKLFF. The V gene is TRBV11-2, the J gene TRBJ1-4; 9 bases are shared with TRBD1. J was trimmed by 8 bases and V by 5 bases; bases with no gene match: 6. The CDR3 runs 14 residues. The V gene's germline CDR1 is SGHAT and CDR2 FQNNGV.

A single count supports this clone. V usage is TRBV6-6 and J usage is TRBJ2-1; a possible D gene is TRBD2 (6 bases). Trimming pared 7 bases from V and 4 bases from J, leaving 17 bases between. There are 15 residues in the CDR3. From germline, CDR1 is MNHNY and CDR2 SVGAGI (reference sequence). This CDR3 reads CASNPGGGPYNEQFF. CDR3 DNA: TGTGCCAGCAACCCTGGTGGAGGGCCTTACAATGAGCAGTTCTTC.

The chain is built from TRBV4-2 and TRBJ2-1; 8 bases are a match to TRBD2. V dropped 2 bases and J dropped 6; count of bases not matched to a gene: 6. The CDR3 length is 15 residues. Germline values: CDR1 LGHNA, CDR2 YNFKEQ. The CDR3: CASSQNDGTSNEQFF. The CDR3 nucleotides are TGTGCCAGCAGCCAAAACGACGGGACTAGCAATGAGCAGTTCTTC.

This clone has just one count. This sequence joins TRBV18 and TRBJ2-3; D unclear. V lost 4 bases and J 2 bases, leaving 7 bases between the germline ends. This CDR3 has 13 amino acids. The V gene's germline CDR1 is KGHSH and CDR2 LQKENI. The CDR3 protein is CASSQPNTDTQYF. In DNA form, the CDR3 reads TGTGCCAGCTCACAGCCCAACACAGATACGCAGTATTTT.

This chain links TRBV5-1 with TRBJ2-3, with TRBD1 identical over 8 bases. This CDR3 region has 14 residues. Germline loops: CDR1 SGHRS, CDR2 YFSETQ. After removal of 5 bases from V and 5 bases from J, the junction contained 7 bases not matched to a gene. The CDR3 region is CASSFGQGGDTQYF. Here the CDR3 DNA reads TGCGCCAGCAGTTTCGGACAGGGTGGAGATACGCAGTATTTT.

The chain has TRBV21-1 and TRBJ2-1; TRBD2 is taken as the D call from the table, unchecked against the DNA. TRBV21-1 is annotated as a pseudogene. The CDR3 length is 16 residues. Here the CDR3 reads CASSKIATSSYNEQFF. CDR3 coding DNA: TGTGCCAGCAGCAAAATAGCGACTAGCTCCTACAATGAGCAGTTCTTC.

The chain joins TRBV7-9 to TRBJ1-2; no firm D call. The CDR3 length is 13 residues. V was pared by 10 bases and J by 2 bases, with 14 bases between. Per germline, CDR1 SEHNR and CDR2 FQNEAQ (reference sequence). The CDR3 coding sequence is TGTGCCACCAGGTCAGGAACAAACTATGGCTACACCTTC. Encoded protein: CATRSGTNYGYTF.

In nucleotides, the CDR3 is TGTGCCAGCAGCTTAGAGCAGGGAAGGTACGAGCAGTACTTC. Protein product: CASSLEQGRYEQYF. V gene TRBV11-3 combines with J gene TRBJ2-7; perhaps TRBD1 as D (5 bases). Trimming removed 0 bases from V and 4 bases from J, with 10 bases in between. The CDR3 has 14 residues. From germline, CDR1 is SGHNT and CDR2 YENEEA.

This clone has a handful of counts. The genes are TRBV5-4 and TRBJ2-3, with TRBD2 matching over 12 bases. The CDR3 runs to 18 residues. V shed 4 bases, J shed 4 bases, and the junction held 13 bases outside the gene matches. In germline, CDR1 is SGHNT, CDR2 YYREEE (reference sequence). The CDR3 DNA sequence: TGTGCCAGCAGCCCTAGCTGGGCTAGCGGGAGGGCCGCAGATACGCAGTATTTT. It codes for CASSPSWASGRAADTQYF.